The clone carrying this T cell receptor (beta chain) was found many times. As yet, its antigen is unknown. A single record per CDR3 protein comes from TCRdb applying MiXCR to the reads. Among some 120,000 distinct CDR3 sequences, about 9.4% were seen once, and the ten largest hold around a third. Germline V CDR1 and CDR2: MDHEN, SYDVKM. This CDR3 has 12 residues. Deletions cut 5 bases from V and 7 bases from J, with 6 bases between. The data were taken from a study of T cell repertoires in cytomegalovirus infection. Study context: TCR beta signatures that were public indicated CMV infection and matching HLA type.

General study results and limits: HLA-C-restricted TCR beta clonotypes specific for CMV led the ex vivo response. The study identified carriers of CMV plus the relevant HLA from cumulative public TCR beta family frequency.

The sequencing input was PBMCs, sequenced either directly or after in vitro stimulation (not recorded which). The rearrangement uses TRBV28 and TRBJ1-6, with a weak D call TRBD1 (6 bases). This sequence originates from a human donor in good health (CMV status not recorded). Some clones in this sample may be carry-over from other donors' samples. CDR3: CASSTGNSPLHF. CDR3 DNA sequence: TGTGCCAGCAGTACAGGGAATTCACCCCTCCACTTT.